A single sample gave rise to the 26 T cell receptor beta chains below, sequenced in a study of T cells in Graves' hyperthyroidism and ophthalmopathy. Template material for amplifying TCR beta CDR3 regions consisted of RNA transcripts. Researchers ran a first-round RT-PCR on the TCR CDR3 using the HTBI primer set. In TCRdb, the multiplex PCR reads were re-called with MiXCR into one record per CDR3 protein. The sample contains more than 550,000 distinct CDR3 sequences, just under 45% of which appear only once. The sequenced sample was peripheral blood or thyroid tissue (not recorded which). The receptors were gathered from an adult man with Graves' disease, either hyperthyroidism or ophthalmopathy (not recorded which).

This clonotype has a handful of counts. The genes are TRBV12-3 or TRBV12-4 and TRBJ1-2; maybe TRBD1 (5 bases). CDR3 length: 14 amino acids. V was cut by 8 bases and J by 7 bases, with 20 bases left in between. CDR3 in DNA: TGTGCCAGCGCCACCCAGGGCAGGGTCTTTGGCTACACCTTC. It specifies CASATQGRVFGYTF.

The chain employs TRBV7-9 and TRBJ1-3; 8 nucleotides match TRBD1. The CDR3 totals 14 residues. Losses at the gene ends were 5 bases for V and 7 bases for J; bases not matched to a gene: 7. CDR1 and CDR2 from the germline V gene are SEHNR and FQNEAQ (reference sequence). The CDR3 protein is CASSGRYRGNTIYF. In nucleotides, the CDR3 is TGTGCCAGCAGCGGACGGTACAGGGGGAACACCATATATTTT.

The table lists this clonotype with a few counts. This rearrangement joins TRBV2 to TRBJ1-6; D gene uncertain. V lost 5 bases to trimming and J lost 7 bases, with 18 bases between them. The germline V gene has CDR1 SNHLY and CDR2 FYNNEI. This CDR3 spans 16 amino acids. CDR3 protein: CASSYRPGPINSPLHF. The CDR3 nucleotides are TGTGCCAGCAGTTACCGCCCGGGCCCCATCAATTCACCCCTCCACTTT.

The chain is built from TRBV6-1 and TRBJ1-3, with D possibly TRBD1 on 5 matching bases. The V end lost 4 bases, the J end lost 6 bases, and 16 bases lay between the germline ends. This CDR3 has 15 amino acids. Germline assignment: CDR1 MNHNS and CDR2 SASEGT. The DNA of the CDR3 is TGTGCCAGCAGTGCCACCGGGACGGGGACAAACACCATATATTTT. This codes for CASSATGTGTNTIYF.

This clonotype was recorded once. A much larger clone differs by one base, so this may be a read error. This rearrangement joins TRBV2 to TRBJ1-2, with D tentatively TRBD1 (6 bases). The CDR3 extends over 14 amino acids. The germline gives CDR1 SNHLY, CDR2 FYNNEI. The CDR3 region has the DNA TGTGCCAGCAGTGACGGGGGCACCGTCTATGGCCACACCTTC. It translates to CASSDGGTVYGHTF.

This clonotype was seen only a few times. The chain links TRBV19 to TRBJ1-1; D ambiguous. Germline loops: CDR1 LNHDA, CDR2 SQIVND (reference sequence). V lost 2 bases and J lost 0, with 13 bases in between. This CDR3 has 16 amino acids. This CDR3 reads CASSISGSGMNTEAFF. CDR3 nucleotide sequence: TGTGCCAGTAGTATATCGGGGAGTGGGATGAACACTGAAGCTTTCTTT. Complete variable domain (other parts from reference TRBV19 and TRBJ1-1): DGGITQSPKYLFRKEGQNVTLSCEQNLNHDAMYWYRQDPGQGLRLIYYSQIVNDFQKGDIAEGYSVSREKKESFPLTVTSAQKNPTAFYLCASSISGSGMNTEAFFGQGTRLTVV.

Remarks on this clonotype: This may come from a read error, since a much larger clone is one base off. The rearrangement links TRBV7-9 to TRBJ1-4, with D hard to call. CDR1 and CDR2 (germline): SEHNR, FQNEAQ (reference sequence). The CDR3 runs to 14 residues. The CDR3: CDISAGVTGEKLFF. The CDR3 DNA reads TGTGACATCAGTGCCGGGGTGACGGGTGAAAAACTGTTTTTT.

The gene calls are TRBV10-3 and TRBJ1-1; no definite D call. This CDR3 region has 11 residues. Trimming removed 10 bases from V and 0 bases from J, with 6 bases in between. Germline V gene lookup returns CDR1 ENHRY and CDR2 SYGVKD. Here the CDR3 reads CASTMNTEAFF. Here the CDR3 DNA reads TGTGCCAGTACTATGAACACTGAAGCTTTCTTT.

This clonotype was counted once. The V call is TRBV7-8, the J call TRBJ2-5; 8 nucleotides match TRBD2. V was clipped by 4 bases and J by 1 base; unmatched bases: 5. Germline CDR1 and CDR2: SGHVS and FQNEAQ. The CDR3 has 15 amino acids. In nucleotides, the CDR3 is TGTGCCAGCAGCTCGGGGGGGGGGGCCCAAGAGACCCAGTACTTC. It yields the protein CASSSGGGAQETQYF.

This clonotype was picked up many times. V is TRBV15 and J is TRBJ2-7; possibly TRBD2 for D (6 bases). From germline, CDR1 is LNHNV and CDR2 YYDKDF (reference sequence). This CDR3 region has 15 residues. The V gene lost 0 bases and the J gene lost 4 bases, with 13 bases spanning the gap. This CDR3 reads CATSRDLDYGYEQYF. CDR3 coding DNA: TGTGCCACCAGCAGAGATCTGGACTATGGATACGAGCAGTACTTC.

CDR3 protein: CSVEGDEAFF. The DNA for the CDR3 is TGCAGCGTCGAGGGCGATGAAGCTTTCTTT. The chain carries TRBV29-1 and TRBJ1-1; D is undetermined. The V end was cut by 6 bases, the J end by 7 bases, with 9 bases between. The germline CDR1 and CDR2 sequences are SQVTM and ANQGSEA. The CDR3 length is 10 residues.

This rearrangement joins TRBV19 to TRBJ2-7; D uncertain. The CDR3 loop spans 15 amino acids. The germline CDR1 and CDR2 sequences are LNHDA and SQIVND (reference sequence). V lost 5 bases, J lost 0 bases, and 14 bases lay in between. The CDR3 loop reads CASSPPLPSSYEQYF. The CDR3 DNA follows: TGTGCCAGTAGTCCACCCCTACCGAGCTCCTACGAGCAGTACTTC.

The chain combines TRBV20-1 with TRBJ2-2; unclear D gene. CDR1 is DFQATT and CDR2 is SNEGSKA in the germline V gene (reference sequence). CDR3 size: 13 residues. V lost 3 bases and J lost 4, with 9 bases in between. CDR3 DNA: TGCAGTGCTAGTCATGGGGTCACCGGGGAGCTGTTTTTT. It codes for CSASHGVTGELFF.

V usage is TRBV4-2 and J usage is TRBJ2-5; a weak D match, TRBD2 (6 bases). The germline V gene encodes CDR1 LGHNA and CDR2 YNFKEQ. V was shortened by 1 base and J by 5 bases, with 11 bases between the two germline ends. The CDR3 length is 14 residues. The CDR3 loop is CASSQGGAGETQYF. The DNA of the CDR3 is TGTGCCAGCAGCCAAGGGGGCGCGGGGGAGACCCAGTACTTC.

This clonotype has more than one count but fewer than ten. V and J are TRBV2 and TRBJ1-4, with D perhaps matching TRBD1 (5 bases). Looked up from germline, CDR1 is SNHLY and CDR2 is FYNNEI. V was cut by 2 bases and J by 0 bases, with 10 bases left in between. The CDR3 consists of 16 residues. CDR3 loop: CASSEKQVATNEKLFF. In DNA form, the CDR3 reads TGTGCCAGCAGTGAAAAACAGGTTGCAACTAATGAAAAACTGTTTTTT. The full variable domain, completed using reference TRBV2 and TRBJ1-4, is EPEVTQTPSHQVTQMGQEVILRCVPISNHLYFYWYRQILGQKVEFLVSFYNNEISEKSEIFDDQFSVERPDGSNFTLKIRSTKLEDSAMYFCASSEKQVATNEKLFFGSGTQLSVL.

This clonotype has ten or more counts. The chain combines TRBV20-1 with TRBJ1-1; TRBD1 aligns across 7 bases. The J segment lost 3 bases and the V segment lost 3 bases, leaving 4 bases of the junction unmatched. This CDR3 spans 13 amino acids. CDR1 is DFQATT and CDR2 is SNEGSKA in the germline V gene (reference sequence). The CDR3 reads CSASNTGDTEAFF. For the CDR3, the DNA is TGCAGTGCTAGTAACACAGGGGACACTGAAGCTTTCTTT.

V usage is TRBV10-2 and J usage is TRBJ1-1; 9 positions agree with TRBD1. CDR1 WSHSY and CDR2 SAAADI come from the germline V gene. Trimming took 2 bases from V and 5 from J; bases not matched to a gene: 9. The CDR3 is 16 amino acids. The CDR3 region is CASSEPPGQGRTEAFF. The CDR3 DNA is TGCGCCAGCAGTGAGCCGCCCGGACAGGGGAGGACTGAAGCTTTCTTT.

This clonotype was counted ten times or more. The genes are TRBV5-1 and TRBJ1-3, with D possibly TRBD1 on 6 matching bases. Germline-derived CDR1 and CDR2 are SGHRS and YFSETQ. V lost 0 bases, J lost 4 bases, and 14 bases lay in between. The CDR3 spans 16 residues. The CDR3 spells CASSLELGAGGNTIYF. DNA for the CDR3: TGCGCCAGCAGCTTGGAGCTGGGGGCAGGCGGAAACACCATATATTTT.

V is TRBV10-2 and J is TRBJ1-5; D uncertain. The V end was cut by 2 bases, the J end by 1 base, with 15 bases between. The germline V gene has CDR1 WSHSY and CDR2 SAAADI. This CDR3 region has 17 residues. CDR3 region: CASSEPPVGPSNQPQHF. The DNA of the CDR3 is TGCGCCAGCAGTGAGCCACCGGTAGGGCCCAGCAATCAGCCCCAGCATTTT.

J is TRBJ1-4 and V is TRBV4-1; weak D call: TRBD1 (5 bases). Germline CDR1 reads MGHRA; CDR2 reads YSYEKL. Trimming took 4 bases from V and 3 from J, leaving 9 bases between them. CDR3 length equals 14 residues. For the CDR3, the DNA is TGCGCCAGCAGCCCCAGGGTGTCTAATGAAAAACTGTTTTTT. As protein: CASSPRVSNEKLFF.

There are many counts of this clonotype. The chain combines TRBV20-1 with TRBJ1-2, with TRBD1 identical over 7 bases. V lost 3 bases and J lost 8; bases outside the gene matches: 15. CDR1 and CDR2 (germline): DFQATT, SNEGSKA (reference sequence). The CDR3 is 15 residues long. CDR3 protein: CSASNPRQGVSGYTF. The CDR3 DNA sequence: TGCAGTGCTAGTAATCCGAGACAGGGCGTCAGCGGCTACACCTTC.

Comment on this clonotype: A clone one base away is much larger, so this may be a read error. This chain uses TRBV9 with TRBJ2-7; a possible D gene is TRBD1 (6 bases). Germline V lookup: CDR1 SGDLS, CDR2 YYNGEE. The CDR3 runs 12 residues. The CDR3 region is CASSRTANEPYF. DNA for the CDR3: TGTGCCAGCAGCCGGACAGCTAACGAGCCGTACTTC.

In this sample, this clonotype turned up a few times. This chain connects TRBV2 to TRBJ1-5, with a weak D call TRBD1 (6 bases). In germline, CDR1 is SNHLY, CDR2 FYNNEI. The CDR3 extends over 15 amino acids. Trimming left V 6 bases short and J 0 bases short, with 12 bases between. The CDR3 loop is CASSGQTYSNQPQHF. The CDR3 DNA reads TGTGCCAGCAGCGGACAGACTTATAGCAATCAGCCCCAGCATTTT. Full variable domain (remainder filled in from reference TRBV2 and TRBJ1-5): EPEVTQTPSHQVTQMGQEVILRCVPISNHLYFYWYRQILGQKVEFLVSFYNNEISEKSEIFDDQFSVERPDGSNFTLKIRSTKLEDSAMYFCASSGQTYSNQPQHFGDGTRLSIL.

J is TRBJ1-1 and V is TRBV7-9, with D possibly matching TRBD1 (5 bases). Trimming left V 6 bases short and J 7 bases short, with 12 bases between. The CDR3 totals 12 residues. CDR1 and CDR2 (germline): SEHNR, FQNEAQ (reference sequence). In DNA form, the CDR3 reads TGTGCCAGCAGACGGGACGGTAGTGAAGCTTTCTTT. The encoded protein is CASRRDGSEAFF. The full variable domain, rest sourced from reference TRBV7-9 and TRBJ1-1, is DTGVSQNPRHKITKRGQNVTFRCDPISEHNRLYWYRQTLGQGPEFLTYFQNEAQLEKSRLLSDRFSAERPKGSFSTLEIQRTEQGDSAMYLCASRRDGSEAFFGQGTRLTVV.

The chain recombines TRBV6-5 with TRBJ1-5; D is perhaps TRBD1 (5 bases). Germline V gene sequence: CDR1 MNHEY, CDR2 SVGAGI. V lost 10 bases, J lost 3 bases, and 13 bases lay in between. This CDR3 has 13 amino acids. CDR3 region: CAITRVSNQPQHF. In DNA form, the CDR3 reads TGTGCCATCACCAGGGTCTCCAATCAGCCCCAGCATTTT.

The chain employs TRBV7-2 and TRBJ2-7; the D is unclear. This CDR3 has 13 amino acids. The V end lost 3 bases, the J end lost 3 bases, and 9 bases lay between the germline ends. The V gene's germline CDR1 is SGHTA and CDR2 FQGNSA. CDR3 loop: CASSFPNIYEQYF. CDR3 nucleotide sequence: TGTGCCAGCAGCTTTCCCAACATCTACGAGCAGTACTTC.